This T cell receptor beta chain was retrieved from a study of T-cell memory formation after mild COVID-19. At the level of the study: The two donors had largely donor-specific TCR clusters. Overall study findings and caveats: Whether day 37 second-wave clones are SARS-CoV-2-specific was not confirmed. That cross-reactive memory joined was suggested by some responding clones appearing in pre-infection memory.

TCRalpha and TCRbeta libraries used 5'RACE with constant-segment primers and UMIs. TCRdb used MiXCR to reprocess the 5' RACE reads, holding one entry per CDR3 protein. Here the sample spans some 210,000 distinct CDR3 sequences, about 10% being singletons. This clonotype was detected only a few times. Its antigen is still unknown. Since the CDR3 does not end with the conserved phenylalanine or tryptophan, this likely comes from a read error. The limits of the CDR3 on the DNA are not certain, so only TCRdb's listed CDR3 is given. The sample taken for sequencing was PBMCs or a T cell subset sorted from them (not recorded which). This receptor was identified in a man aged 18 to 30 who had mild COVID-19 (a few samples of this study predate the infection). Cell type and time point are not known.

The CDR3 sequence: CASSQDLKGPKM. The V gene is TRBV4-1, the J gene TRBJ1-2. Termini included, the CDR3 measures 12 amino acids. CDR1 and CDR2 (germline): MGHRA, YSYEKL.